A single sample is the source of the 21 T cell receptor beta chains below, sequenced in a study of blood T cell repertoires in COVID-19. Assay used: immunoSEQ multiplex PCR; TCRdb lists only in-frame clones, some missing. The table shows about 28,000 clones, with about three quarters occurring only once. Sequencing was performed on peripheral blood. Receptors originate from a boy aged 2-9 years with active or convalescent COVID-19.

J is TRBJ1-3 and V is TRBV9; D not resolved. Germline V gives CDR1 SGDLS, CDR2 YYNGEE. This CDR3 is 16 amino acids long. V was cut by 4 bases and J by 0 bases, with 14 bases left in between. The CDR3 region has the DNA TGTGCCAGCAGCCCTAACAGCCTTACCTCTGGAAACACCATATATTTT. This sequence encodes CASSPNSLTSGNTIYF.

This chain joins TRBV5-4 and TRBJ2-7, with 10 positions matching TRBD1. Trimming removed 2 bases from V and 7 bases from J; junction bases left unmatched: 12. The CDR3 loop spans 16 amino acids. The germline CDR1 and CDR2 sequences are SGHNT and YYREEE (reference sequence). The CDR3 protein is CASSFLDRGTWEEQYF. The CDR3 nucleotides are TGTGCCAGCAGCTTCTTGGACAGGGGGACTTGGGAGGAGCAGTACTTC.

Only a few counts were recorded for this clone. V gene TRBV11-2 combines with J gene TRBJ2-4; TRBD2 is a possible D gene (5 bases). V shed 7 bases and J shed 4 bases, with 11 bases lying between them. The CDR3 runs to 13 residues. The germline V gene encodes CDR1 SGHAT and CDR2 FQNNGV. For the CDR3, the DNA is TGTGCCAGCACCTATGAGGGAAAAAACATTCAGTACTTC. It translates to CASTYEGKNIQYF.

V gene TRBV28 combines with J gene TRBJ2-7, with D perhaps TRBD1 (5 bases). V lost 2 bases and J 0 bases, leaving 8 bases between the germline ends. Germline V gene data show CDR1 as MDHEN and CDR2 as SYDVKM. The CDR3 is 14 amino acids. CDR3 bases: TGTGCCAGCAGTTTACCTGGACACTCCTACGAGCAGTACTTC. It is translated as CASSLPGHSYEQYF.

V is TRBV5-6 and J is TRBJ1-3; TRBD1 is a possible D gene (5 bases). Germline assignment: CDR1 SGHDT and CDR2 YYEEEE. The V end lost 2 bases, the J end lost 2 bases, and 11 bases lay between the germline ends. This CDR3 region has 15 residues. DNA for the CDR3: TGTGCCAGCAGCTTAAGGGGATTAGCTGGAAACACCATATATTTT. Translating it yields CASSLRGLAGNTIYF.

V is TRBV7-2 and J is TRBJ2-7; 9 nucleotides agree with TRBD1. The ends lost 3 bases at V and 2 bases at J; junction bases unmatched: 5. CDR3 length: 15 residues. CDR1 is SGHTA, CDR2 FQGNSA, per germline. CDR3 residues: CASSLDRGQTYEQYF. Written as DNA, the CDR3 is TGTGCCAGCAGCTTGGACAGGGGCCAAACCTACGAGCAGTACTTC.

This clone turned up a few times. The chain links TRBV5-1 to TRBJ2-4; the D gene is possibly TRBD1 (6 bases). The CDR3 is made up of 15 amino acids. Germline loops: CDR1 SGHRS, CDR2 YFSETQ. Trimming pared 3 bases from V and 7 bases from J, leaving 17 bases between. The CDR3 nucleotides are TGCGCCAGCAGCTCTGGGACATACAGTGGGAACATTCAGTACTTC. Translated, it gives CASSSGTYSGNIQYF. The full variable domain, completed using reference TRBV5-1 and TRBJ2-4, is KAGVTQTPRYLIKTRGQQVTLSCSPISGHRSVSWYQQTPGQGLQFLFEYFSETQRNKGNFPGRFSGRQFSNSRSEMNVSTLELGDSALYLCASSSGTYSGNIQYFGAGTRLSVL.

Here the CDR3 DNA reads TGTGCCAGCAAGCTAGCGGGGGGATACACCGGGGAGCTGTTTTTT. Translated, it gives CASKLAGGYTGELFF. V is TRBV28 and J is TRBJ2-2, with 11 nucleotides matching TRBD2. The length of the CDR3 is 15 residues. J gave up 3 bases and V 7 bases, and 4 bases lay outside the gene matches. Germline V gene sequence: CDR1 MDHEN, CDR2 SYDVKM.

V is TRBV9 and J is TRBJ2-3; D is possibly TRBD1 (8 bases). The CDR3 has 16 amino acids. Germline V CDR1 and CDR2: SGDLS, YYNGEE. V was pared by 4 bases and J by 5 bases, with 20 bases between. DNA for the CDR3: TGTGCCAGCAGCTACTACAGGGGGGGGCCGATAGATACGCAGTATTTT. It yields the protein CASSYYRGGPIDTQYF.

The chain joins TRBV27 to TRBJ1-5; D possibly corresponds to TRBD1 (5 bases). CDR3 length equals 15 residues. The ends were cut back, 2 bases at V and 6 bases at J, with 14 bases in the middle. Germline V gives CDR1 MNHEY, CDR2 SMNVEV (reference sequence). The CDR3 DNA reads TGTGCCAGCAGTTTACGGGGGTTAGGAGCTCAGCCCCAGCATTTT. Amino acids: CASSLRGLGAQPQHF.

CDR3 region: CASIRGGSGRPYNKNIQYF. DNA of the CDR3: TGTGCCAGTATCCGCGGGGGTAGCGGGAGGCCCTACAACAAAAACATTCAGTACTTC. The V call is TRBV19, the J call TRBJ2-4, with 10 bases lining up with TRBD2. Germline assignment: CDR1 LNHDA and CDR2 SQIVND (reference sequence). The CDR3 runs to 19 residues. The trim removed 7 bases at V and 3 bases at J, leaving 18 bases unmatched.

The chain uses TRBV7-9 and TRBJ2-3, with D maybe TRBD2 (6 bases). The germline V and J ends were trimmed by 4 bases and 8 bases, with 13 bases remaining between them. Germline V gene lookup returns CDR1 SEHNR and CDR2 FQNEAQ (reference sequence). This CDR3 comprises 13 residues. CDR3 bases: TGTGCCAGCAGCTCCCAACTAGCAACTACGCAGTATTTT. As protein: CASSSQLATTQYF.

The chain links TRBV4-1 to TRBJ2-1, with 9 bases aligning to TRBD2. After removal of 5 bases from V and 7 bases from J, the junction contained 12 bases not matched to a gene. This CDR3 contains 16 residues. Per germline, CDR1 MGHRA and CDR2 YSYEKL. CDR3 amino acids: CASSYASGIVGNEQFF. In DNA form, the CDR3 reads TGCGCCAGCAGCTACGCTAGCGGGATCGTCGGTAATGAGCAGTTCTTC.

This chain uses TRBV18 with TRBJ1-6; 7 bases agree with TRBD1. The CDR3 covers 16 residues. Germline trimming cut 2 bases from V and 5 bases from J; bases unmatched to any gene: 6. CDR1 and CDR2 (germline): KGHSH, LQKENI. CDR3 sequence: CASSPGFGTDNSPLHF. The CDR3 coding sequence is TGTGCCAGCTCACCAGGCTTCGGGACAGATAATTCACCCCTCCACTTT. Combining the CDR3 with reference TRBV18 and TRBJ1-6 gives the whole variable domain NAGVMQNPRHLVRRRGQEARLRCSPMKGHSHVYWYRQLPEEGLKFMVYLQKENIIDESGMPKERFSAEFPKEGPSILRIQQVVRGDSAAYFCASSPGFGTDNSPLHFGNGTRLTVT.

The chain couples TRBV5-1 to TRBJ1-2, with 9 bases aligning to TRBD1. Germline CDR1 is SGHRS and CDR2 is YFSETQ. J gave up 5 bases and V 4 bases, and 12 bases lay outside the gene matches. The CDR3 sequence is 16 residues long. The DNA for the CDR3 is TGCGCCAGCAGCGAAAAAACCGGGACAGGGCATTATGGCTACACCTTC. Amino acid sequence: CASSEKTGTGHYGYTF.

V usage is TRBV5-5 and J usage is TRBJ1-5; maybe TRBD1 (6 bases). Between the trimmed V and J ends, which lost 3 bases and 3 bases, there was a span of 13 bases. Germline V gives CDR1 SGHKS, CDR2 YYEKEE (reference sequence). This CDR3 spans 15 amino acids. This chain's CDR3 is CASSWAGGDNQPQHF. The CDR3, as DNA: TGTGCCAGCAGCTGGGCGGGGGGCGACAATCAGCCCCAGCATTTT.

Only one count was recorded for this clone. The V and J genes are TRBV28 and TRBJ1-5, with 9 nucleotides matching TRBD1. CDR1 is MDHEN, CDR2 SYDVKM, per germline. V gave up 6 bases and J gave up 2 bases; unmatched junction bases: 5. This CDR3 contains 15 residues. The CDR3 sequence: CASSLQGARNQPQHF. CDR3 coding DNA: TGTGCCAGCAGCCTACAGGGGGCGCGCAATCAGCCCCAGCATTTT.

V gene TRBV18 combines with J gene TRBJ1-1, with no clear D. The CDR3 runs to 11 residues. The V gene's germline CDR1 is KGHSH and CDR2 LQKENI. The V end was cut by 10 bases, the J end by 3 bases, with 9 bases between. CDR3 region: CATKGDTEAFF. Written as DNA, the CDR3 is TGTGCCACCAAGGGAGACACTGAAGCTTTCTTT.

CDR3 protein: CASSSSRLAQETQYF. In DNA form, the CDR3 reads TGTGCCAGCAGTTCCTCCAGACTAGCCCAGGAGACCCAGTACTTC. This chain connects TRBV27 to TRBJ2-5; 7 nucleotides match TRBD2. The CDR3 has 15 residues. Unmatched junction bases numbered 10, after V lost 4 bases and J lost 5 bases. Germline CDR1 MNHEY, CDR2 SMNVEV (reference sequence).

The V and J genes are TRBV30 and TRBJ1-6; no clear D. The germline gives CDR1 GTSNPN, CDR2 SVGIG (reference sequence). The CDR3 loop spans 14 amino acids. Trimming cost V 0 bases and J 13 bases, with 16 bases left between them. CDR3 coding DNA: TGTGCCTGGAGTGTGCAGATCCTGAGGCCCCCCCTCCACTTT. This sequence encodes CAWSVQILRPPLHF.

V is TRBV7-8 and J is TRBJ1-2; a possible D gene is TRBD1 (5 bases). The CDR3 extends over 13 amino acids. The V and J ends lost 11 bases and 4 bases respectively, with 17 bases between them. Germline V gives CDR1 SGHVS, CDR2 FQNEAQ. Here the CDR3 reads CASGGVLSYGYTF. DNA for the CDR3: TGTGCCTCCGGGGGTGTACTTTCCTATGGCTACACCTTC.